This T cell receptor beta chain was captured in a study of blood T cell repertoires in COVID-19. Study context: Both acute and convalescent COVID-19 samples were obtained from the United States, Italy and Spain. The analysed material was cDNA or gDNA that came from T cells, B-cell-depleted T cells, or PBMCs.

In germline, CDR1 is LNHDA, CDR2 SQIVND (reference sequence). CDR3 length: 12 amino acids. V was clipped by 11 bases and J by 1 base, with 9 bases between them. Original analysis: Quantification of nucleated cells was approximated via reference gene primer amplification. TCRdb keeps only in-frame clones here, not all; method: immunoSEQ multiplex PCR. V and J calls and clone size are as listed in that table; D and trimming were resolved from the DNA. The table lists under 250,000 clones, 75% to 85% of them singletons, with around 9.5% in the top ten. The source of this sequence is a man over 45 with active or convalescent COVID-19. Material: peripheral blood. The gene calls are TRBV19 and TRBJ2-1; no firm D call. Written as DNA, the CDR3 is TGTGCCTGCGGCCCTTCCTACAATGAGCAGTTCTTC. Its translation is CACGPSYNEQFF.